This section outlines one T cell receptor (beta chain) sequence together with its context. Those donating, healthy Caucasian individuals from Russia, were aged roughly 6 to 100. Germline CDR1 reads DFQATT; CDR2 reads SNEGSKA (reference sequence). Trimming left V 5 bases short and J 7 bases short, with 18 bases between. The CDR3 totals 15 residues. Through a sample-barcoded 5' primer and a J-beta primer mix, a second PCR was run for roughly 6 to 12 cycles. TCRdb independently ran MiXCR on the 5' RACE reads; one entry per CDR3 protein. The sample comprises 700,000 to 850,000 distinct CDR3 sequences, 35% to 40% of which are singletons, and under 15% rests with the top ten. The sample comes from a study of blood T cells in healthy people across ages.

The sequence was obtained from a man younger than 35 in good health. Source material: blood. The chain joins TRBV20-1 to TRBJ1-6, with unresolved D. The CDR3 nucleotides are TGCAGTGCTGCCCTAGATCCGGGCGAAAATTCACCCCTCCACTTT. Its translation: CSAALDPGENSPLHF.